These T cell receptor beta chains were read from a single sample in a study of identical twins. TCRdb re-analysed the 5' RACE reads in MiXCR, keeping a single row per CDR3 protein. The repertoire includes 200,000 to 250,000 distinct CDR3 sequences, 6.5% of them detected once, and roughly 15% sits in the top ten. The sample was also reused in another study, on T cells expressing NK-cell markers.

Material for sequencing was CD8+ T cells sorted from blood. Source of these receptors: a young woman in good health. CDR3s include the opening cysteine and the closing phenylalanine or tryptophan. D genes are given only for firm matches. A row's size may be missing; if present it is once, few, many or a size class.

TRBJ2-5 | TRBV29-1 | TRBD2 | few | TGCAGCGTTGAAGGGCTAGCGGGAGGGCCCGAGACCCAGTACTTC | CSVEGLAGGPETQYF
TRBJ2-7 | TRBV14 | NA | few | TGTGCCAGCAGCCAAGGGGGCCCCCGGGAGCAGTACTTC | CASSQGGPREQYF
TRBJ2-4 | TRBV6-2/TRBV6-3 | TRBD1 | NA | TGTGCCAGCAGTTACTTCGGGACAGGGGACTCGAGAGCCTTTAAGACCAAAAACATTCAGTACTTC | CASSYFGTGDSRAFKTKNIQYF
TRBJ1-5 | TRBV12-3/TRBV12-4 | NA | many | TGTGCCAGCAGACAAACAGGGCCGAGACAGCCCCAGCATTTT | CASRQTGPRQPQHF
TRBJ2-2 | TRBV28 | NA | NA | TGTGCCAGCAGTTTAGAAGCAGGAGCGGCGGGGGAGCTGTTTTTT | CASSLEAGAAGELFF
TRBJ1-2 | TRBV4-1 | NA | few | TGCGCCAGCAGCCAGGATGCATCCGGGACGGTCGTTTATGGCTACACCTTC | CASSQDASGTVVYGYTF
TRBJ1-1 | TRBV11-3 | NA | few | TGTGCCAGCAGCTTATGGGCCAGGGCCACTGAAGCTTTCTTT | CASSLWARATEAFF
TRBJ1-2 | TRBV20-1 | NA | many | TGCAGTACCGGGGGGCCCCTGAGGGGCTACACCTTC | CSTGGPLRGYTF
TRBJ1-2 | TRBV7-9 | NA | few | TGTGCCAGCAGCAACGTCCTAGGGAACTATGGCTACACCTTC | CASSNVLGNYGYTF
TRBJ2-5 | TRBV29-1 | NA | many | TGCAGCGTTGAATATGTCGGGGGCGGAGGGACCCAGTACTTC | CSVEYVGGGGTQYF
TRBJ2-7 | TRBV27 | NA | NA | TGTGCCAGCAGTTTGCTTGGCAGGGACCAAGAGCAGTACTTC | CASSLLGRDQEQYF
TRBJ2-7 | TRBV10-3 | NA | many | TGTGCCATCAGTGAGTCGAAATGGGCGGGAGGACAGGACGAGCAGTACTTC | CAISESKWAGGQDEQYF
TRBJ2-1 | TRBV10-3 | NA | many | TGTGCCATCAGTCCGGGCTTTAACAATGAGCAGTTCTTC | CAISPGFNNEQFF
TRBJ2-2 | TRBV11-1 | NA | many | TGTGCCAGCAGCGCCCCGACTAGTTCATACGAAGCGAACACCGGGGAGCTGTTTTTT | CASSAPTSSYEANTGELFF
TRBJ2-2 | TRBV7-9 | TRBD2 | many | TGTGCCAGCGCGGATAGCGGGAGGGCTTGGGACACCGGGGAGCTGTTTTTT | CASADSGRAWDTGELFF
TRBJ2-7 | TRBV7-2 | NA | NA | TGTGCCAGCAGCTATACCCCGGGGATGGTCTACGAGCAGTACTTC | CASSYTPGMVYEQYF
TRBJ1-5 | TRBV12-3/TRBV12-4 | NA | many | TGTGCCAGCAGTCGCTGGGCCATAAATAGCAATCAGCCCCAGCATTTT | CASSRWAINSNQPQHF
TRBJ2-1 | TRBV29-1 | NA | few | TGCAGCGTTGTTCGACTATCGCAGTTCTTC | CSVVRLSQFF
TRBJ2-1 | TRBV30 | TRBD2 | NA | TGTGCCTCCCTAGCGGGAGTAGAGCAGTTCTTC | CASLAGVEQFF
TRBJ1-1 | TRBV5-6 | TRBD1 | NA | TGTGCCAGCAGCCTCGGGACAGGGGTTGGGGCTTTCTTT | CASSLGTGVGAFF
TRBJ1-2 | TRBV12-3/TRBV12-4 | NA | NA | TGTGCCAGCAGTTTGGCGGAAGCTAACTATGGCTACACCTTC | CASSLAEANYGYTF
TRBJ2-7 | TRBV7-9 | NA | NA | TGTGCCAGCAGCTTCCGAACAATGGGGTCCGAGCAGTACTTC | CASSFRTMGSEQYF
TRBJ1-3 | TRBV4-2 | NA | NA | TGTGCCAGCAGCCAAGATTGGGGGAACACCATATATTTT | CASSQDWGNTIYF
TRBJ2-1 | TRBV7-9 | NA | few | TGTGCCAGCAGCTTAGCTGGGTCAGGTTACAATGAGCAGTTCTTC | CASSLAGSGYNEQFF
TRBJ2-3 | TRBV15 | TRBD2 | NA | TGTGCCACCAGCAGAGATCAGGAGGGAGGGAGCACAGATACGCAGTATTTT | CATSRDQEGGSTDTQYF
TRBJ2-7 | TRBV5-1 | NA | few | TGCGCCAGCAGCTGGGCAGGGTCCCTCAACGAGCAGTACTTC | CASSWAGSLNEQYF
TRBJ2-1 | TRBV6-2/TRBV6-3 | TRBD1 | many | TGTGCCAGCAGGGACAGGGGGCTCAATGAGCAGTTCTTC | CASRDRGLNEQFF
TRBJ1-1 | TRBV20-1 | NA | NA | TGCAGTGCTCCCCCCTTGACGGAAAACACTGAAGCTTTCTTT | CSAPPLTENTEAFF
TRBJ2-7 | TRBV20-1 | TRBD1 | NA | TGCAGTCTCCTGCTCGCCGACAGGGGGTACGAGCAGTACTTC | CSLLLADRGYEQYF
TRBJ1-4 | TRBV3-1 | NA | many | TGTGCCAGCAGCCAAGGGCCCCAGGCAGCTGAAAAACTGTTTTTT | CASSQGPQAAEKLFF
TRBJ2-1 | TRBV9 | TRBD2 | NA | TGTGCCAGCGGCTTAGCGGGAGGGCCTCGGGGTGAGCAGTTCTTC | CASGLAGGPRGEQFF
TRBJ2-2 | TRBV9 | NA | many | TGTGCCAGCAGTACCACAGGGTGGAACACCGGGGAGCTGTTTTTT | CASSTTGWNTGELFF
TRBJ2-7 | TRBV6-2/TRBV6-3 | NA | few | TGTGCCAGCAGTTACTGGGGCGGCTCCTACGAGCAGTACTTC | CASSYWGGSYEQYF
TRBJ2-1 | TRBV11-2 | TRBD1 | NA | TGTGCCAGCAGCTTCTGGGCCAGGGGGTATGAGCAGTTCTTC | CASSFWARGYEQFF
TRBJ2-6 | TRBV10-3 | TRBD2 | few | TGTGCCATCAGTGAGTCCCTTCGCCTAGCGGGAGGAGAAGGGGCCAACGTCCTGACTTTC | CAISESLRLAGGEGANVLTF
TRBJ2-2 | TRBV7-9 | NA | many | TGTGCCAGCAGCGGGGCATCGAACACCGGGGAGCTGTTTTTT | CASSGASNTGELFF
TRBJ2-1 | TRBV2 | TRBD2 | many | TGTGCCAGCAGTGATGGTGGACTAGCGGGAGATCCCCCTTGGAATGAGCAGTTCTTC | CASSDGGLAGDPPWNEQFF
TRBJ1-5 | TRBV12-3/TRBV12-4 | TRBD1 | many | TGTGCCAGCAGTCGGGACAGGGGGTACAATCAGCCCCAGCATTTT | CASSRDRGYNQPQHF
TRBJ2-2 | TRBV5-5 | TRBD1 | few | TGTGCCAGCAGTTCCTCAGGGGGTACCGGGGAGCTGTTTTTT | CASSSSGGTGELFF
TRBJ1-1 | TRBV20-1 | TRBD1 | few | TGCAGTGGAGGACAGGGGATAAACACTGAAGCTTTCTTT | CSGGQGINTEAFF
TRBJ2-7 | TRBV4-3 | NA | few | TGCGCCAGCAGCCAAGATTCCCGGCACGGCGAGCAGTACTTC | CASSQDSRHGEQYF
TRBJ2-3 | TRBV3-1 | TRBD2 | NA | TGTGCCAGCAGCCAAGTTGGACTAGCGGGGGGGCCCTTTGTCACAGATACGCAGTATTTT | CASSQVGLAGGPFVTDTQYF
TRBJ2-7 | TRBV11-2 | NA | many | TGTGCCAGCAGCTTAGACGGTAGACAGGTCGAGCAGTACTTC | CASSLDGRQVEQYF
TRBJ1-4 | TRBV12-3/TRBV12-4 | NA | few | TGTGCCAGCAGTTTCGGGGAAAGCTGGGAAAAACTGTTTTTT | CASSFGESWEKLFF
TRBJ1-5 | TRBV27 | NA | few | TGTGCCAGCAGCTCAGGGGAGCGCCAGCCCCAGCATTTT | CASSSGERQPQHF
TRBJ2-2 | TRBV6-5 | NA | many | TGTGCCAGCAGTTACGGCTCGGGCGGGGAGCTGTTTTTT | CASSYGSGGELFF
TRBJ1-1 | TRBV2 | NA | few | TGTGCCAGCGGCTTGGGGTTACTGAACACTGAAGCTTTCTTT | CASGLGLLNTEAFF
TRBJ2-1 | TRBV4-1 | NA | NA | TGCGCCAGTTCACACCTTCGGGAAGACAATGAGCAGTTCTTC | CASSHLREDNEQFF
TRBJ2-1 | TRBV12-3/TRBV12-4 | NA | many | TGTGCCAGCAGTTTGGCGGCCACGGTTGAGCAGTTCTTC | CASSLAATVEQFF
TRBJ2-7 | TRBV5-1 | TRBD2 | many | TGCGCCAGCAGCTTACGACTAGCGGCTTCCTACGAGCAGTACTTC | CASSLRLAASYEQYF
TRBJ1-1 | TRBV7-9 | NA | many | TGTGCCAGCAGCCGTCGGGGAAACACTGAAGCTTTCTTT | CASSRRGNTEAFF
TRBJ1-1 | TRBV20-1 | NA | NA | TGCAGTGCTAGATCGGCAGGTCGGGACACTGAAGCTTTCTTT | CSARSAGRDTEAFF
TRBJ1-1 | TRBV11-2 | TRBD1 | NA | TGTGCCAGCAGCATTCAAAGACAGGGTGGGACTGAAGCTTTCTTT | CASSIQRQGGTEAFF
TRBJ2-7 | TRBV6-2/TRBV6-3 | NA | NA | TGTGCCAGCAGTCCTAGATTGGAGATACGCGAGCAGTACTTC | CASSPRLEIREQYF
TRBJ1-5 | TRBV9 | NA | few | TGTGCCAGCGCGGAAACTAGCAATCAGCCCCAGCATTTT | CASAETSNQPQHF
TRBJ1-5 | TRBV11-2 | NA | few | TGTGCCCGCCCCGGGGAGTTTATGGATCAGCCCCAGCATTTT | CARPGEFMDQPQHF
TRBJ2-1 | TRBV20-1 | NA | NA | TGCAGTGCTCAAGGGGAGTCGAATGAGCAGTTCTTC | CSAQGESNEQFF
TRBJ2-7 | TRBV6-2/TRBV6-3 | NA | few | TGTGCCAGCAGCGACACTAGCTTGACGAACTTC | CASSDTSLTNF
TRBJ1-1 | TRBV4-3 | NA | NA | TGCGCCAGCAGCCAAACCCCCTGGCTACAAGCTTTCTTT | CASSQTPWLQAFF